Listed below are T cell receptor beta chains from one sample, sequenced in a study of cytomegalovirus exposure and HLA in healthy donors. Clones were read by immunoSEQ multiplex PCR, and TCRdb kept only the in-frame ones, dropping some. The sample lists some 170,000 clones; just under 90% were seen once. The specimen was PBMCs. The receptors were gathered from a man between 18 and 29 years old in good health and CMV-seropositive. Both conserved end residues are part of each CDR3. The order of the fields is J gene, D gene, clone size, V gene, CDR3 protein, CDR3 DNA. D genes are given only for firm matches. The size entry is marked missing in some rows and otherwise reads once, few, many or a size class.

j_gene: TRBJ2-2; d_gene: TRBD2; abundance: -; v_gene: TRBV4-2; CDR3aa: CASSQGPLAGEATGELFF; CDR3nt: TGTGCCAGCAGCCAGGGTCCTCTAGCGGGAGAGGCCACCGGGGAGCTGTTTTTT
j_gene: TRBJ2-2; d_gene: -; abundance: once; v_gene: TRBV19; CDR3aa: CASSTGHNTGELFF; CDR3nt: TGTGCCAGTAGTACAGGGCACAACACCGGGGAGCTGTTTTTT
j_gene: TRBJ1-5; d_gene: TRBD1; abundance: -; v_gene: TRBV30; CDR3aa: CAWSGQGGQPQHF; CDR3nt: TGTGCCTGGAGTGGACAGGGGGGGCAGCCCCAGCATTTT
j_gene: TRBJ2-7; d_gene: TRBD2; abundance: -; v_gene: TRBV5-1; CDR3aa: CASSLADLAGDEQYF; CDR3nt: TGCGCCAGCAGCTTGGCGGATCTAGCGGGCGACGAGCAGTACTTC
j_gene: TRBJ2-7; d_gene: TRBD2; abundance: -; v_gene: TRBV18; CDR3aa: CASSPPLLADSYEQYF; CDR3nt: TGTGCCAGCTCACCACCGTTGCTAGCGGACTCCTACGAGCAGTACTTC
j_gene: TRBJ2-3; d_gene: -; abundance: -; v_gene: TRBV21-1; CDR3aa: CASSKTGTGMVTDTQYF; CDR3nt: TGTGCCAGCAGCAAAACCGGGACAGGGATGGTTACAGATACGCAGTATTTT
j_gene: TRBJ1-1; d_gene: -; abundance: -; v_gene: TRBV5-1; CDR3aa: CASSTRQRRGVNTEAFF; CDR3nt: TGCGCCAGCAGCACCCGACAGCGGAGGGGAGTGAACACTGAAGCTTTCTTT
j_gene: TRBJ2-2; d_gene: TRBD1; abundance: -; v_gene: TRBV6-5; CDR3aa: CASRSTGDTGELFF; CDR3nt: TGTGCCAGCAGATCTACAGGGGACACCGGGGAGCTGTTTTTT
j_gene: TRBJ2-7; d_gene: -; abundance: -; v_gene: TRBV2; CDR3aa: CASRRTTASYEQYF; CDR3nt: TGTGCCAGCAGGAGGACTACAGCATCCTACGAGCAGTACTTC
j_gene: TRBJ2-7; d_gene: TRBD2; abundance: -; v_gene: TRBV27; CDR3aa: CASSYGLAGVYEQYF; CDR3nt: TGTGCCAGCAGTTATGGACTAGCGGGAGTTTACGAGCAGTACTTC